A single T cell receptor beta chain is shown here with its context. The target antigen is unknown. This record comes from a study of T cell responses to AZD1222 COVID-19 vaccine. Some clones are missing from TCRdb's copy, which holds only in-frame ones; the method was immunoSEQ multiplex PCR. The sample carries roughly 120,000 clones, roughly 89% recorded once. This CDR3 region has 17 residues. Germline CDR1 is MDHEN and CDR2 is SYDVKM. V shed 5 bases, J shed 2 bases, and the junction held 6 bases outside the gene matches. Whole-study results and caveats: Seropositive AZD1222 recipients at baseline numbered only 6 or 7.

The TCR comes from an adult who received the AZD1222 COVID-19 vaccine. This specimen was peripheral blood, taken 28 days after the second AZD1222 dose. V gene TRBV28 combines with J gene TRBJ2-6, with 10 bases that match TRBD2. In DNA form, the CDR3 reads TGTGCCAGCAGTGTAAGCGGGGGGGCCACTGGGGCCAACGTCCTGACTTTC. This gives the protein CASSVSGGATGANVLTF.